Below, one T cell receptor (beta chain) is given with its context. The antigen is not known. These data belong to a study of cytomegalovirus exposure and HLA in healthy donors. Across the whole study: Researchers previously reported finding fewer than 120 million unique TCR beta sequences from approximately 200 million T cells. Study-level points and caveats: Most observed TCR sequences were rare, whereas some public TCRs were detected in many donors. Judged likely to be a sequencing artifact was a cluster of highly shared sequence variants. Accurate prediction of most subjects' HLA-A and HLA-B alleles from TCR beta sequences was reported.

The PCR was carried out with 60 Vbeta primers and 13 Jbeta primers. Repertoires were generated with immunoSEQ multiplex PCR, while TCRdb's copy carries only in-frame clones and drops some. The sample has about 200,000 clones, roughly four fifths seen once. The source of this sequence is a man in his forties in good health and CMV-seropositive. Sequencing input: PBMCs.

The CDR3 is CASSLGLAALDTQYF. CDR3 in DNA: TGTGCCAGCAGCCTGGGACTAGCGGCCTTAGATACGCAGTATTTT. This chain joins TRBV7-9 and TRBJ2-3; 11 nucleotides line up with TRBD2. CDR3 size: 15 residues. Trimming took 5 bases from V and 5 from J; bases not matched to a gene: 6. CDR1 is SEHNR, CDR2 FQNEAQ, per germline (reference sequence).